Given below is one TCR beta chain in context. This record comes from a study of blood T cell repertoires in COVID-19. Per the original data handling: How many nucleated cells were present was estimated from reference gene primer amplification. Clones were sequenced by immunoSEQ multiplex PCR, and TCRdb holds only the in-frame ones, with some missing. V and J calls and clone size are those listed in that table; D and trimming were worked out from the DNA. The sample has about 400,000 clones; around 90% are singletons. Germline CDR1 and CDR2: MNHEY and SVGAGI. The CDR3 sequence is 13 residues long. Unmatched junction bases numbered 12, after V lost 7 bases and J lost 10 bases.

The chain is built from TRBV6-5 and TRBJ1-1, with TRBD1 identical over 7 bases. The receptor's source is a human donor in a cohort sampled during active COVID-19. Sequenced material: peripheral blood. The CDR3 region is CASNQPGGFRAFF. In DNA, the CDR3 is TGTGCCAGCAACCAACCAGGGGGGTTTCGAGCTTTCTTT.